These 19 T cell receptor beta chains were all obtained from the same sample, sequenced in a study of blood T cell repertoires in COVID-19. Generated by immunoSEQ multiplex PCR, the TCRdb table keeps only in-frame clones and is missing some. The data show about 150,000 clones, with more than 80% seen just once and around 2.1% held by the top ten. Source material: peripheral blood. The receptor set was obtained from a man aged 70-80 years with acute or convalescent COVID-19.

The V and J genes are TRBV4-1 and TRBJ2-6; 11 bases are shared with TRBD1. Per germline, CDR1 MGHRA and CDR2 YSYEKL. Trimming at V came to 1 base and at J to 4 bases, leaving 6 bases not matched to a gene. There are 18 residues in the CDR3. The CDR3 DNA follows: TGCGCCAGCAGCCAAGTTGGACAGGGGGCGTACGGGGCCAACGTCCTGACTTTC. It yields the protein CASSQVGQGAYGANVLTF.

This chain links TRBV2 with TRBJ2-1, with D tentatively TRBD2 (6 bases). CDR1 is SNHLY and CDR2 is FYNNEI in the germline V gene. V lost 7 bases and J lost 6, with 16 bases in between. CDR3 size: 14 residues. Here the CDR3 reads CASNLARSLNEQFF. As DNA, the CDR3 is TGTGCCAGCAACCTAGCGAGGAGTCTCAATGAGCAGTTCTTC.

The sample holds a few counts of this clone. CDR3 region: CASSENRGGYTF. CDR3 DNA: TGCGCCAGCAGCGAGAACAGGGGTGGCTACACCTTC. The J gene is TRBJ1-2, the V gene TRBV5-1; 7 positions match TRBD1. This CDR3 contains 12 residues. Germline CDR1 and CDR2: SGHRS and YFSETQ. V was pared by 4 bases and J by 7 bases, with 4 bases of the junction left unmatched. Looking up the rest from reference TRBV5-1 and TRBJ1-2 gives the full variable domain: KAGVTQTPRYLIKTRGQQVTLSCSPISGHRSVSWYQQTPGQGLQFLFEYFSETQRNKGNFPGRFSGRQFSNSRSEMNVSTLELGDSALYLCASSENRGGYTFGSGTRLTVV.

This CDR3 reads CASSPGERGYTF. The CDR3, as DNA: TGTGCCAGCAGCCCGGGGGAGAGAGGCTACACCTTC. V usage is TRBV3-1 (or the pseudogene TRBV3-2) and J usage is TRBJ1-2; TRBD1 might be the D (5 bases). Germline V gene lookup returns CDR1 LGHDT and CDR2 YNNKEL (reference sequence). CDR3 size: 12 residues. V was shortened by 4 bases and J by 8 bases, with 11 bases between the two germline ends.

The rearrangement links TRBV18 to TRBJ2-2; tentative D call: TRBD2 (5 bases). The germline V gene has CDR1 KGHSH and CDR2 LQKENI. Trimming shortened V by 3 bases and J by 8 bases, and 10 bases separated the two germline ends. This CDR3 is 13 amino acids long. This CDR3 is CASSPEGSGELFF. The CDR3 region has the DNA TGTGCCAGCTCACCCGAGGGTTCTGGGGAGCTGTTTTTT.

This chain joins TRBV19 and TRBJ1-6; D is unclear. Trimming took off 6 bases at V and 7 bases at J, with 22 bases between the two ends. The CDR3 sequence is 17 residues long. Germline V gene data show CDR1 as LNHDA and CDR2 as SQIVND (reference sequence). CDR3 DNA sequence: TGTGCCAGTAGCCCTCAGCCCCTTTCTATGGGCAATTCACCCCTCCACTTT. Translation: CASSPQPLSMGNSPLHF.

This chain connects TRBV7-3 to TRBJ2-5, with D tentatively TRBD2 (5 bases). This CDR3 has 15 residues. Germline CDR1 reads SGHTA; CDR2 reads FQGTGA. Trimming left V 2 bases short and J 2 bases short, with 12 bases between. The CDR3 nucleotides are TGTGCCAGCAGCTTAGGATCGGACTCGCAAGAGACCCAGTACTTC. Residues: CASSLGSDSQETQYF.

The rearrangement uses TRBV7-3 and TRBJ2-1, with TRBD2 identical over 8 bases. CDR3 length equals 18 residues. Germline V lookup: CDR1 SGHTA, CDR2 FQGTGA. Trimming at V came to 1 base and at J to 4 bases, leaving 12 bases not matched to a gene. CDR3 nucleotide sequence: TGTGCCAGCAGCTTAAGAGCGTCAGGACTAGCAGAGTACAATGAGCAGTTCTTC. This sequence encodes CASSLRASGLAEYNEQFF.

The chain has TRBV2 and TRBJ1-5; 7 bases are a match to TRBD1. The CDR3 is 14 residues long. Germline V CDR1 and CDR2: SNHLY, FYNNEI. Trimming at V came to 8 bases and at J to 5 bases, leaving 9 bases not matched to a gene. CDR3 sequence reads: CASGSGGGDQPQHF. As DNA, the CDR3 is TGTGCCAGCGGGTCTGGAGGGGGCGATCAGCCCCAGCATTTT.

The genes are TRBV27 and TRBJ2-3, with a tentative D call TRBD2 (7 bases). The CDR3 consists of 13 residues. Between the trimmed V and J ends, which lost 6 bases and 2 bases, there was a span of 9 bases. Germline V gives CDR1 MNHEY, CDR2 SMNVEV (reference sequence). The CDR3 loop reads CASRGGHTDTQYF. The DNA of the CDR3 is TGTGCCAGCAGGGGGGGGCACACAGATACGCAGTATTTT.

V is TRBV3-1 (or the pseudogene TRBV3-2) and J is TRBJ2-1; TRBD1 matches 9 bases. The CDR3 is 12 residues long. Germline loops: CDR1 LGHDT, CDR2 YNNKEL (reference sequence). J lost 16 bases, V lost 5 bases, and 9 bases had no gene match. The DNA for the CDR3 is TGTGCCAGCAGCTCCCGGACAGGGGATTACTTCTTC. It specifies CASSSRTGDYFF.

The V gene is TRBV3-1 (or the pseudogene TRBV3-2), the J gene TRBJ2-4; maybe TRBD1 (5 bases). V dropped 0 bases and J dropped 4 bases, with 7 bases sitting between them. Per the germline V gene, CDR1 is LGHDT and CDR2 is YNNKEL (reference sequence). CDR3 length: 14 residues. The CDR3 sequence: CASSQEDRKNIQYF. The DNA for the CDR3 is TGTGCCAGCAGCCAAGAAGACAGAAAAAACATTCAGTACTTC.

The chain uses TRBV27 and TRBJ2-5; TRBD1 might be the D (7 bases). The J call may be wrong; the DNA end is better matched by TRBJ2-7. CDR1 is MNHEY, CDR2 SMNVEV, per germline (reference sequence). The CDR3 covers 14 residues. The CDR3 spells CASSWRDSLDEQYF. The CDR3 DNA reads TGTGCCAGCAGTTGGCGGGACAGTCTGGACGAGCAGTACTTC.

The chain combines TRBV6-4 with TRBJ2-7; weak D call: TRBD2 (6 bases). This CDR3 comprises 15 residues. Trimming pared 2 bases from V and 2 bases from J, leaving 13 bases between. Germline V CDR1 and CDR2: MRHNA, SNTAGT. CDR3 in DNA: TGTGCCAGCAGTGACCGCTGCGGGGCAGCCTACGAGCAGTACTTC. It encodes CASSDRCGAAYEQYF.

This clone occurred a few times. The rearrangement links TRBV19 to TRBJ2-2, with D hard to call. Germline V gives CDR1 LNHDA, CDR2 SQIVND (reference sequence). The germline V and J ends were trimmed by 5 bases and 0 bases, with 7 bases remaining between them. The CDR3 has 14 residues. The CDR3 DNA reads as TGTGCCAGTAGTCGGGTCGCGAACACCGGGGAGCTGTTTTTT. Protein: CASSRVANTGELFF.

In its sample, this clone was seen a few times. The chain is built from TRBV5-5 and TRBJ1-5, with no clear D. There are 16 residues in the CDR3. With 0 bases removed from V and 5 bases from J, the gap between germline ends came to 15 bases. Germline V CDR1 and CDR2: SGHKS, YYEKEE (reference sequence). The CDR3 reads CASSLGTTFMDQPQHF. In DNA form, the CDR3 reads TGTGCCAGCAGCTTGGGTACGACATTTATGGATCAGCCCCAGCATTTT.

V gene TRBV6-6 combines with J gene TRBJ1-1; 7 bases agree with TRBD1. CDR1 and CDR2 from the germline V gene are MNHNY and SVGAGI (reference sequence). Trimming cost V 2 bases and J 1 base; bases outside gene matches: 7. CDR3 length: 16 amino acids. The CDR3 nucleotides read TGTGCCAGCAGTTACCCCGGACAGGCCACGAACACTGAAGCTTTCTTT. Amino acids: CASSYPGQATNTEAFF.

This clone was observed a handful of times. The chain has TRBV19 and TRBJ2-2; D ambiguous. Trimming took 5 bases from V and 1 from J, leaving 8 bases between them. The CDR3 totals 14 residues. Per the germline V gene, CDR1 is LNHDA and CDR2 is SQIVND (reference sequence). The DNA of the CDR3 is TGTGCCAGTAGTGCCCAGGTGAACACCGGGGAGCTGTTTTTT. It codes for CASSAQVNTGELFF.

This chain connects TRBV2 to TRBJ2-2; 9 bases line up with TRBD1. The J segment lost 0 bases and the V segment lost 8 bases, leaving 7 bases of the junction unmatched. Germline-derived CDR1 and CDR2 are SNHLY and FYNNEI. The CDR3 is 16 residues long. CDR3 loop: CASGAGQGSNTGELFF. The CDR3 DNA is TGTGCCAGCGGCGCGGGACAGGGCTCGAACACCGGGGAGCTGTTTTTT.